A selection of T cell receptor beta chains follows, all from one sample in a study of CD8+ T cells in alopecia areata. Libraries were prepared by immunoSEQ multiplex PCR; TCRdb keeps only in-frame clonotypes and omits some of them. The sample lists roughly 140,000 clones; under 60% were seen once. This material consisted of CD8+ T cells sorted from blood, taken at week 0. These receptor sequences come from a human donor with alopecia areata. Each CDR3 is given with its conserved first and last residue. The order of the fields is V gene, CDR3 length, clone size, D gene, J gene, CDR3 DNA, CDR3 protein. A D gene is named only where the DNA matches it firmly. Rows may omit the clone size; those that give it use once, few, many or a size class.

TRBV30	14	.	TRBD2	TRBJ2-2	TGTGCCTGGAGTCCAACTAGCGGTGCCGGGGAGCTGTTTTTT	CAWSPTSGAGELFF
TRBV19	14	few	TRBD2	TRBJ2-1	TGTGCCAGTAGTATCCCTAGCGGGGGGAATGAGCAGTTCTTC	CASSIPSGGNEQFF
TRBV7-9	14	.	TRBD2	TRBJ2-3	TGTGCCACCCCCGGGACTAGCGGCGCAGATACGCAGTATTTT	CATPGTSGADTQYF
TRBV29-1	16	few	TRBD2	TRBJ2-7	TGCAGCGTTGAATACGGACTAGCGGGGGATCTCTACGAGCAGTACTTC	CSVEYGLAGDLYEQYF
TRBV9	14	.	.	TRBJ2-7	TGTGCCAGCAGCCGGGGCAGCGACTCCTACGAGCAGTACTTC	CASSRGSDSYEQYF
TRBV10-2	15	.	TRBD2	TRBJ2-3	TGCGCCAGCAGTGGACTAGCGGGGCCCACAGATACGCAGTATTTT	CASSGLAGPTDTQYF
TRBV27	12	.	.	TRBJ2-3	TGTGCCAGCAGCGGGGACCTGGATACGCAGTATTTT	CASSGDLDTQYF
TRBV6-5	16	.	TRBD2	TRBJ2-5	TGTGCCAGCAGTTACTACTCCACAGCGGGGGAAGAGACCCAGTACTTC	CASSYYSTAGEETQYF
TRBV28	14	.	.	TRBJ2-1	TGTGCCAGCAGTTTCCTTACGCCTTACAATGAGCAGTTCTTC	CASSFLTPYNEQFF
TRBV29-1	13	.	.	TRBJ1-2	TGCAGCGTTGAGGTCACCCCTAACTATGGCTACACCTTC	CSVEVTPNYGYTF
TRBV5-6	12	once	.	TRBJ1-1	TGTGCCAGCAGGATGGGTACCACTGAAGCTTTCTTT	CASRMGTTEAFF
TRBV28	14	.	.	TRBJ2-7	TGTGCCAGCAGCCTGACAGGTAGTCGCTACGAGCAGTACTTC	CASSLTGSRYEQYF
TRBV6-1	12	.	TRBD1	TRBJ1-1	TGTGCCAGCAGTGGACAGGGACCTGAAGCTTTCTTT	CASSGQGPEAFF
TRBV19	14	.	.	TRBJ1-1	TGTGCCAGTTGTAGGACAGATATGAACACTGAAGCTTTCTTT	CASCRTDMNTEAFF
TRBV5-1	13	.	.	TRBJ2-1	TGCGCCAGCAGCTTCTCGGGTAGAGATGAGCAGTTCTTC	CASSFSGRDEQFF
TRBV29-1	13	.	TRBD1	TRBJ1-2	TGCAGCCTATGGACAGGGGAAGGTCCAGGCTACACCTTC	CSLWTGEGPGYTF
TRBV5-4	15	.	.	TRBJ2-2	TGTGCCAGCAGCTTGCTAGCTTCGAACACCGGGGAGCTGTTTTTT	CASSLLASNTGELFF
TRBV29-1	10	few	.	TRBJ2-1	TGCAGCGTTGAAGACAATGAGCAGTTCTTC	CSVEDNEQFF
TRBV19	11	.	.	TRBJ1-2	TGTGCCAGTACGTCGAGCTATGGCTACACCTTC	CASTSSYGYTF
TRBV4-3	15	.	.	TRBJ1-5	TGCGCCAGCAGCCAAGATCGGGCAGGTAACGGGCCCCAGCATTTT	CASSQDRAGNGPQHF
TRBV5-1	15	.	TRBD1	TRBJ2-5	TGCGCCAGCAGCGGAACCGGACAGGGGGCAGAGACCCAGTACTTC	CASSGTGQGAETQYF
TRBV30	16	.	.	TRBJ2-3	TGTGCCTGGAGTGTACTACAGGTCGGGGCTACAGATACGCAGTATTTT	CAWSVLQVGATDTQYF
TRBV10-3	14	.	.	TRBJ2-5	TGTGCCATCAGTGAGCTCGGGACCCAAGAGACCCAGTACTTC	CAISELGTQETQYF
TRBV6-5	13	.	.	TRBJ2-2	TGTGCCAGCAGTTACGGTCTCGCCGGGGAGCTGTTTTTT	CASSYGLAGELFF
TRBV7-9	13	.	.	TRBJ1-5	TGTGCCAGCAGCTTTGACAACAGGGAGCCCCAGCATTTT	CASSFDNREPQHF
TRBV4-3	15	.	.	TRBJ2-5	TGCGCCAGCAGCCAAACGTTTGCAGGTCAAGAGACCCAGTACTTC	CASSQTFAGQETQYF
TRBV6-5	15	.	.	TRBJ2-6	TGTGCCAGCAGACGGACAGTGACTGGGGCCAACGTCCTGACTTTC	CASRRTVTGANVLTF
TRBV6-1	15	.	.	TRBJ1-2	TGTGCCAGCAGTGAGAGGACAACCTTGATGGATGGCTACACCTTC	CASSERTTLMDGYTF
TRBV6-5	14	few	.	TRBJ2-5	TGTGCCAGCAGTCGAATCAACGGCAGGGAGACCCAGTACTTC	CASSRINGRETQYF
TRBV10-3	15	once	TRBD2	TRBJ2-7	TGTGCCATCGGGCTTAGCGGGGGGAGCTCCTACGAGCAGTACTTC	CAIGLSGGSSYEQYF
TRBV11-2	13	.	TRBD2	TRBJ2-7	TGTGCCAGCACCCCGGGGGGTAACTACGAGCAGTACTTC	CASTPGGNYEQYF
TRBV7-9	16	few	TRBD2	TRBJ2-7	TGTGCCAGCAGCTCCGGACTAGCGGGGGGGCCAGATGAGCAGTACTTC	CASSSGLAGGPDEQYF
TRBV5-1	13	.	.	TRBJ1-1	TGCGCCAGCAGCCCTTCGGACACGGCCGAAGCTTTCTTT	CASSPSDTAEAFF
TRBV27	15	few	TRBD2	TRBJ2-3	TGTGCCAGCAACTTACTTAGCGGGCGCACAGATACGCAGTATTTT	CASNLLSGRTDTQYF
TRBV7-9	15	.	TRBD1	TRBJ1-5	TGTGCCAGCAGTCCGTCCGGACAGGGAAATCAGCCCCAGCATTTT	CASSPSGQGNQPQHF
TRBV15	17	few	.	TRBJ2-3	TGTGCCACCAGCACCCTGACCGGGACAACTAGCACAGATACGCAGTATTTT	CATSTLTGTTSTDTQYF
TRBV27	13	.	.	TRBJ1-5	TGTGCCAGCAGTTTAGGGGGGGATCAGCCCCAGCATTTT	CASSLGGDQPQHF